This T cell receptor beta chain was recovered during a study of Graves' ophthalmopathy and Graves' hyperthyroidism. Overall study context: There was a collection of peripheral blood at initial diagnosis, before any treatment.

The study's findings and limits: Most expanded clonotypes in thyroid above 0.001 frequency also showed up in blood. Predictions made by the model for ophthalmopathy progression reached over 55% sensitivity and roughly 79% specificity.

Other autoimmune diseases, uncontrolled infections, pregnancy or lactation ruled patients out of participation. Transcripts of RNA were the source for amplifying TCR beta CDR3 regions. First-round RT-PCR employed HTBI primers, with a second-round multiplex PCR after it. TCRdb processed the multiplex PCR reads anew with MiXCR; each CDR3 protein has one entry. Among 300,000 to 450,000 distinct CDR3 sequences listed, roughly 15% were seen once. To note about this clonotype: Its target is unknown.

The V gene lost 4 bases and the J gene lost 6 bases, with 16 bases spanning the gap. This CDR3 spans 14 amino acids. CDR1 is MNHEY and CDR2 is SVGAGI in the germline V gene. Sequenced input: peripheral blood. The rearrangement links TRBV6-5 to TRBJ2-7, with D possibly being TRBD1 (6 bases). The receptor was isolated from an adult woman with stable Graves' hyperthyroidism. The CDR3 reads CASSSTGNEGEQYF. As DNA, the CDR3 is TGTGCCAGCAGTTCCACAGGGAACGAGGGCGAGCAGTACTTC.